This TCR beta chain was identified during a study of Ad26.COV2.S vaccination and SARS-CoV-2 variants. About the study: Doses of Ad26.COV2.S were injected into muscle once or twice, 56 days apart. Broader study findings: Using TCR breadth and depth analyses may have led to underestimated total T cell responses. Similar non-spike TCR breadth was seen in vaccine and placebo recipients.

Sample treatment: some 20 received Ad26.COV2.S at low or high dose, single or two shots; roughly 5 received placebo; per-sample allocation not given. On day 63 after the first injection, vaccine and placebo recipients gave samples. Cohort 1b enrolled adults aged 18-55 years in Boston. Libraries were prepared by immunoSEQ multiplex PCR; TCRdb keeps only in-frame clonotypes and omits some of them. Among about 350,000 clones listed, about 85% were seen once. A remark on this clone: What it binds is not known.

The V segment lost 0 bases and the J segment 9 bases; nucleotides outside the gene matches: 5. This CDR3 has 15 residues. Germline CDR1 and CDR2: ENHRY and SYGVKD. The chain recombines TRBV10-3 with TRBJ1-6; 7 nucleotides line up with TRBD1. Sample: peripheral blood, taken in a trial of Ad26.COV2.S vaccine versus placebo. The receptor was derived from a person between 18 and 65 years old who received the Ad26.COV2.S COVID-19 vaccine or a placebo. CDR3 DNA: TGTGCCATCAGTGAGTCCCGACAGGGTAGTTCACCCCTCCACTTT. This codes for CAISESRQGSSPLHF.